The clone carrying this T cell receptor beta chain has just a few counts. What it binds is not known. This entry belongs to a study of cytomegalovirus exposure and HLA in healthy donors. V dropped 8 bases and J dropped 3; count of bases not matched to a gene: 10. Germline assignment: CDR1 SNHLY and CDR2 FYNNEI. The CDR3 runs 14 residues. General study findings and limits: Most TCRs appeared rarely, but some public TCRs recurred in many donors. Cytomegalovirus-associated TCR beta chains were listed, numbering approximately 150. In the 120 validation repertoires, approximately 94% of cluster scores exceeded 0, per a later analysis. Published work reported that the classifier diagnosed cytomegalovirus status with high specificity and sensitivity.

Using immunoSEQ multiplex PCR, the repertoire was profiled, and TCRdb retains in-frame clones only, with some absent. This sample has roughly 200,000 clones; approximately 78% occur once, and the top ten carry over 0.95%. Sequencing was performed on PBMCs. The receptor was isolated from a woman aged 30 to 39 in good health and CMV-seronegative. The rearrangement uses TRBV2 and TRBJ2-7; 7 bases are shared with TRBD1. The CDR3 is CASVRQGSIYEQYF. The CDR3 coding sequence is TGTGCCAGCGTACGACAGGGTTCGATCTACGAGCAGTACTTC.